This T cell receptor beta chain was found in a study of blood T cells in healthy people across ages. Study findings and constraints: From one million sequenced T cells, diversity estimates were lower bounds.

In its sample, this clonotype was seen a few times. Its specificity is not known. V lost 0 bases and J lost 2, with 14 bases in between. Germline CDR1 KGHSH, CDR2 LQKENI. The CDR3 runs to 17 residues. Using a J-beta primer mix together with a sample-barcoded 5' primer, a second PCR was run for roughly 7 to 11 cycles. A single record per CDR3 protein comes from TCRdb applying MiXCR to the 5' RACE reads. The sample has approximately 680,000 distinct CDR3 sequences, approximately 31% seen once; the top ten hold approximately 15%. The sequenced sample was blood. This TCR was recovered from an elderly woman in good health. The rearrangement uses TRBV18 and TRBJ1-5; D not resolved. As DNA, the CDR3 is TGTGCCAGCTCACCACCGGGCAGCGGTCGGGGCAATCAGCCCCAGCATTTT. Its protein product is CASSPPGSGRGNQPQHF.